The rows below give T cell receptor beta chains drawn from one sample of a study of blood T cell repertoires in COVID-19. Here immunoSEQ multiplex PCR was the method, and the copy in TCRdb shows in-frame clones only, minus some. The sample carries 300,000 to 400,000 clones, around 90% recorded once. Specimen: peripheral blood. Source of these receptors: a man aged 25 to 40 with COVID-19, enrolled during active disease. The conserved cysteine and the conserved F or W are not part of the CDR3 here.

TRBJ1-3 | TRBV10-3 | ATTANSGNTIY
TRBJ2-1 | TRBV27 | ASSLEGGFSYNEQF
TRBJ2-7 | TRBV5-1 | ASSLGLAGTILDEQY
TRBJ1-1 | TRBV5-4 | ASSSEGSPYTEAF
TRBJ2-5 | TRBV7-2 | ASSNNRGETQY
TRBJ2-1 | TRBV7-3 | ASSFGQGVNEQF
TRBJ1-2 | TRBV30 | AWSTTGIGGYT
TRBJ1-2 | TRBV19 | ASSMRAAYGYT
TRBJ2-7 | TRBV5-4 | ASSQTGSYEQY
TRBJ1-4 | TRBV7-2 | ASSRQGAANEKLF
TRBJ2-7 | TRBV3-1/TRBV3-2 | ASSLTSGGTYEQY
TRBJ1-1 | TRBV7-8 | ASSHGTGQAF
TRBJ2-3 | TRBV7-2 | ASSLGDRVTDTQY
TRBJ1-1 | TRBV20-1 | SASRTAGGTEAF
TRBJ2-5 | TRBV7-3 | ASSRGTGGQETQY
TRBJ2-7 | TRBV7-9 | ASSLVEGRTYEQY
TRBJ2-7 | TRBV18 | ASSLDSASYEQY
TRBJ2-4 | TRBV2 | ASSYDTGGRNIQY
TRBJ1-4 | TRBV5-8 | ASSFREVNEKLF
TRBJ2-5 | TRBV9 | ASSVGLAGGLQETQY
TRBJ2-7 | TRBV28 | ASSSVAGVIGQY
TRBJ2-1 | TRBV6-6 | ASSSPDLTGGDEQF
TRBJ2-7 | TRBV7-2 | ASSLSYQDEQY
TRBJ2-1 | TRBV7-3 | ASSLTSAGWDNEQF
TRBJ2-3 | TRBV5-4 | ASSTGSTDTQY
TRBJ2-7 | TRBV28 | ASSTGGYKSYEQY
TRBJ1-2 | TRBV29-1 | SVERKLANYGYT
TRBJ1-5 | TRBV11-1 | ASSLGGQSGNQPQH
TRBJ2-1 | TRBV7-9 | ASSVGGRNEQF
TRBJ2-1 | TRBV6-5 | ASSYSGTGGIEQF
TRBJ2-4 | TRBV27 | ASSSSGVAKNIQY
TRBJ2-7 | TRBV5-4 | ASSGGGEQAYEQY
TRBJ2-7 | TRBV6-1 | ASSEFGRGLGEQY
TRBJ2-1 | TRBV20-1 | SASGQGARNEQF
TRBJ1-6 | TRBV5-5 | ASSLERARSSPLH
TRBJ2-1 | TRBV7-9 | ASSLERGPYNEQF
TRBJ2-7 | TRBV5-6 | ASSLRGGGLAMYEQY
TRBJ1-3 | TRBV9 | ASSSSAGNTIY
TRBJ2-6 | TRBV21-1 | ASSKVGGFPGANVLT
TRBJ1-2 | TRBV9 | ASSLGTGAEGYT
TRBJ1-2 | TRBV6-4 | ASSAEGANYGYT
TRBJ2-5 | TRBV27 | ASSLRGWETQY
TRBJ1-2 | TRBV7-9 | ASSKGSERNYGYT
TRBJ2-3 | TRBV7-9 | ASSLATGVSRTDTQY
TRBJ2-7 | TRBV15 | ATSRGDRAYEQY
TRBJ1-2 | TRBV2 | ASSPTDRAGGYT